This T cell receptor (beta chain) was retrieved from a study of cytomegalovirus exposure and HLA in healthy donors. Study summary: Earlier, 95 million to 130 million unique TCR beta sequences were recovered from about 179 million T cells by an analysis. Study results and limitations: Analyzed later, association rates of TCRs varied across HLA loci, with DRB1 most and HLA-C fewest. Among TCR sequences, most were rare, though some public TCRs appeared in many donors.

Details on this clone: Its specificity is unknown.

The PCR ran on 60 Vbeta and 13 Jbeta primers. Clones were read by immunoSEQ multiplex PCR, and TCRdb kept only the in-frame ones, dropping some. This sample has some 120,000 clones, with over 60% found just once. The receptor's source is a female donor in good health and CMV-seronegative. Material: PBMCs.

This CDR3 reads CASSLVGEKLFF. CDR3 bases: TGTGCCAGCAGCTTGGTCGGTGAAAAACTGTTTTTT. V and J are TRBV5-4 and TRBJ1-4; no clear D gene. Germline V gives CDR1 SGHNT, CDR2 YYREEE (reference sequence). V dropped 0 bases and J dropped 7 bases, with 4 bases sitting between them. The CDR3 has 12 residues.